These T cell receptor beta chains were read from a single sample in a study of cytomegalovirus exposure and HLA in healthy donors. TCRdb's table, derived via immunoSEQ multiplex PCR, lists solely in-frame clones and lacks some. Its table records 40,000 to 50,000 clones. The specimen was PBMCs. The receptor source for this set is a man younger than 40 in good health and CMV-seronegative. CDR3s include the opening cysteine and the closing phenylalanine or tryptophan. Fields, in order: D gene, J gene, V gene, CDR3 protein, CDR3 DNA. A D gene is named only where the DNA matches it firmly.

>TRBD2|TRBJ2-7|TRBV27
CASSPSSGVIPYEQYF
TGTGCCAGCAGTCCTAGTAGCGGGGTTATTCCCTACGAGCAGTACTTC
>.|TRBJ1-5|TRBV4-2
CASSQDPGQPQHF
TGTGCCAGCAGCCAAGATCCGGGTCAGCCCCAGCATTTT
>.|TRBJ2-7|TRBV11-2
CASSADSYEQYF
TGTGCCAGCAGTGCAGACTCCTACGAGCAGTACTTC
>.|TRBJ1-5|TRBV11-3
CASSYNQGHSNQPQHF
TGTGCCAGCAGTTACAATCAGGGGCATAGCAATCAGCCCCAGCATTTT
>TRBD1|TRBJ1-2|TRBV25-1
CASRDRGSYGYTF
TGTGCCAGCAGGGACAGGGGAAGTTATGGCTACACCTTC
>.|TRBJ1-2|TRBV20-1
CSATGNYGYTF
TGCAGTGCTACCGGGAACTATGGCTACACCTTC
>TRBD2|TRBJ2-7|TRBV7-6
CASSLLGGSEQYF
TGTGCCAGCAGCTTACTTGGCGGGAGCGAGCAGTACTTC
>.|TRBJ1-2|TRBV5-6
CASSLDSRAWGYTF
TGTGCCAGCAGCTTGGACAGCCGCGCTTGGGGCTACACCTTC
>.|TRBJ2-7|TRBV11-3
CASSLSGGKSTYEQYF
TGTGCCAGCAGCCTATCGGGTGGCAAGTCGACCTACGAGCAGTACTTC
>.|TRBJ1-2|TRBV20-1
CSASFRGGYTF
TGCAGTGCCTCATTCAGGGGTGGCTACACCTTC
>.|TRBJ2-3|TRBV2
CASSDGTDTQYF
TGTGCCAGCAGTGACGGCACAGATACGCAGTATTTT
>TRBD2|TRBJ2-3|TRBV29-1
CSVVGGRTDTQYF
TGCAGCGTTGTGGGCGGGAGGACAGATACGCAGTATTTT
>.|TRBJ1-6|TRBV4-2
CASSQDPGRQNSPLHF
TGTGCCAGCAGCCAAGATCCAGGGCGACAGAATTCACCCCTCCACTTT
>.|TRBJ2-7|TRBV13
CASSTRQGGQYF
TGTGCCAGCAGCACAAGGCAAGGAGGGCAGTACTTC
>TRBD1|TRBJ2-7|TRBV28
CASRRQGAYEQYF
TGTGCCAGCAGACGACAGGGGGCCTACGAGCAGTACTTC
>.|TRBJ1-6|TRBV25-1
CASGRGASYNSPLHF
TGTGCCAGTGGCCGGGGGGCATCCTATAATTCACCCCTCCACTTT
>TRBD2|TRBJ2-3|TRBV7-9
CASSSTSGRTDTQYF
TGTGCCAGCAGCTCGACTAGCGGGAGAACAGATACGCAGTATTTT
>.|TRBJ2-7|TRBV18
CASSPQQGGIVNF
TGTGCCAGCTCGCCTCAACAGGGTGGTATCGTGAACTTC
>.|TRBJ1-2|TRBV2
CARSDGYGYTF
TGTGCCAGAAGTGACGGCTATGGCTACACCTTC
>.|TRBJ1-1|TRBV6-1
CAGQSEAFF
TGTGCCGGCCAGTCTGAAGCTTTCTTT
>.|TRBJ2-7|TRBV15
CATSRVATGSYEQYF
TGTGCCACCAGCAGAGTGGCGACAGGTTCCTACGAGCAGTACTTC
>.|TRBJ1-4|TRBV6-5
CASRDSATNEKLFF
TGTGCCAGCAGGGACAGTGCAACTAATGAAAAACTGTTTTTT
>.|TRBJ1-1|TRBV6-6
CASRVGGRPDTEAFF
TGTGCCAGCAGGGTTGGCGGGAGACCAGACACTGAAGCTTTCTTT
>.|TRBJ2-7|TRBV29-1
CSVSSDSSYEQYF
TGCAGCGTTTCCTCCGACAGCTCCTACGAGCAGTACTTC
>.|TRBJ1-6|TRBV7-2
CAGGSYNSPLHF
TGTGCCGGGGGGTCCTATAATTCACCCCTCCACTTT
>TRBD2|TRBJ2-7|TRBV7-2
CASSPGLAGSEQYF
TGTGCCAGCAGCCCGGGACTAGCGGGGTCCGAGCAGTACTTC
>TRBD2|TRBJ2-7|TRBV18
CASSPQRLAGDAQQYF
TGTGCCAGCTCACCCCAAAGGCTAGCGGGAGATGCCCAGCAGTACTTC
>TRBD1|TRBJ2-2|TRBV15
CATSRKTGQGGTGELFF
TGTGCCACCAGCAGGAAAACGGGACAGGGAGGTACCGGGGAGCTGTTTTTT
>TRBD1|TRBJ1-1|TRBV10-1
CASTGTVNTEAFF
TGCGCCAGCACCGGGACAGTGAACACTGAAGCTTTCTTT
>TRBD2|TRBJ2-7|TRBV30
CAWTARSSGFYEQYF
TGTGCCTGGACTGCCCGGTCTAGCGGATTCTACGAGCAGTACTTC
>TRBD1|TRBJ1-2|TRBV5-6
CASTDRVLVKAHYGYTF
TGTGCCAGCACCGACAGGGTCCTGGTAAAGGCTCACTATGGCTACACCTTC
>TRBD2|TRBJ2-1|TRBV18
CASSPPAGGRGEQFF
TGTGCCAGCTCACCACCGGCGGGAGGCCGCGGTGAGCAGTTCTTC
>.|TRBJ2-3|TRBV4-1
CASSQRFGGQADTQYF
TGCGCCAGCAGCCAGAGGTTCGGGGGGCAGGCCGATACGCAGTATTTT
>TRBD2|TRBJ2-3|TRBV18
CASSPLAGARDTQYF
TGTGCCAGCTCACCACTAGCGGGAGCTAGGGATACGCAGTATTTT
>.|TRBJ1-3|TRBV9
CASSVTGDSGNTIYF
TGTGCCAGCAGCGTAACCGGAGACTCTGGAAACACCATATATTTT
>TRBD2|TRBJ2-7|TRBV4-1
CASSQDPSGPFSYEQYF
TGCGCCAGCAGCCAAGACCCTAGCGGGCCGTTCTCCTACGAGCAGTACTTC
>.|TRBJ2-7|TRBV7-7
CASSLTSGTGLNEQYF
TGTGCTAGCAGCTTAACCTCCGGAACAGGGCTAAACGAGCAGTACTTC
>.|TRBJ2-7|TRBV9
CANLRQQYF
.
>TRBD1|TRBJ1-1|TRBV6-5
CASRRDSYNTEAFF
TGTGCCAGCAGGAGGGACAGCTATAACACTGAAGCTTTCTTT
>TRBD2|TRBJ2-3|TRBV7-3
CASSPSIMSGGSTDTQYF
TGTGCCAGCAGCCCCTCTATAATGAGCGGGGGGAGCACAGATACGCAGTATTTT
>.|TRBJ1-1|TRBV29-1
CSVYGYQGLNTEAFF
TGCAGCGTGTATGGGTACCAGGGTCTGAACACTGAAGCTTTCTTT
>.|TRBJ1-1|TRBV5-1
CASSALPGTEAFF
TGCGCCAGCAGCGCTCTCCCGGGCACTGAAGCTTTCTTT
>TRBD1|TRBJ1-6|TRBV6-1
CASCNRGANSPLHF
TGTGCCAGCTGCAACAGGGGTGCGAATTCACCCCTCCACTTT
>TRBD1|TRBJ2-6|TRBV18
CASSPRFGGQGNSGANVLTF
TGTGCCAGCTCACCACGGTTTGGAGGACAGGGAAACTCTGGGGCCAACGTCCTGACTTTC
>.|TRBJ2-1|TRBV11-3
CASSLTVYNEQFF
TGTGCCAGCAGCTTAACGGTCTACAATGAGCAGTTCTTC
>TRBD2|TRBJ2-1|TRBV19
CASSAGLAYEQFF
TGTGCCAGTAGTGCAGGACTAGCATATGAGCAGTTCTTC
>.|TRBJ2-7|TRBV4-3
CASSQDGGTPSYEQYF
TGCGCCAGCAGCCAAGATGGGGGGACTCCGTCCTACGAGCAGTACTTC
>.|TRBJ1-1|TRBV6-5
CATLTELNTEAFF
TGTGCCACGTTGACAGAACTGAACACTGAAGCTTTCTTT
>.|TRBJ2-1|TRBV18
CASSPSGFTYNEQFF
TGTGCCAGCTCACCGTCGGGGTTTACGTACAATGAGCAGTTCTTC
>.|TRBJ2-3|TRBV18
CASSPIGQSGTDTQYF
TGTGCCAGCTCACCAATCGGACAGTCCGGCACAGATACGCAGTATTTT
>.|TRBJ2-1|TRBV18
CASSPSPFSSYNEQFF
TGTGCCAGCTCACCAAGCCCTTTTAGCTCCTACAATGAGCAGTTCTTC
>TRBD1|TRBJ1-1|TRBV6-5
CASKDRTNTEAFF
TGTGCCAGCAAGGACAGGACGAACACTGAAGCTTTCTTT
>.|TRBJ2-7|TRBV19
CASQYTAGSSYEQYF
TGTGCCAGCCAGTATACGGCAGGAAGCTCCTACGAGCAGTACTTC
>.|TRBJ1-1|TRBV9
CASSPRGTSGQMNTEAFF
TGTGCCAGCAGCCCCCGAGGGACTTCGGGCCAAATGAACACTGAAGCTTTCTTT